This T cell receptor beta chain was identified during a study of cytomegalovirus exposure and HLA in healthy donors. Regarding the study as a whole: For cytomegalovirus status, the classifier reportedly gave diagnoses with high specificity and sensitivity.

Notes on this clone: The antigen remains unidentified.

CDR3 length: 16 amino acids. Deletions cut 6 bases from V and 7 bases from J, with 21 bases between. CDR1 MDHEN and CDR2 SYDVKM come from the germline V gene. PCR was performed using 60 Vbeta and 13 Jbeta primers. The assay was immunoSEQ multiplex PCR, and TCRdb's table has in-frame clones only and misses some. Its table lists tens of thousands of clones. The J gene is TRBJ2-2, the V gene TRBV28, with a tentative D call TRBD1 (8 bases). The origin of this receptor is a woman aged 55-70 years in good health and CMV-seronegative. The material sequenced was PBMCs. As DNA, the CDR3 is TGTGCCAGCAGGGGGCGACAGGGGCGCGGGAGCGGGGAGCTGTTTTTT. This gives the protein CASRGRQGRGSGELFF.